This T cell receptor (beta chain) was captured by sequencing in a study of PD-1 blockade in classical Hodgkin lymphoma. V shed 4 bases and J shed 4 bases, with 7 bases lying between them. CDR3 length: 12 residues. Germline values: CDR1 SGHAT, CDR2 FQNNGV. In every patient, relapse followed autologous stem cell transplantation, while exposure to brentuximab vedotin differed. Sequenced by immunoSEQ multiplex PCR; TCRdb stores in-frame clones only, minus some. The repertoire holds about 15,000 clones, with approximately 88% as singletons. The TCR originated in a human donor with classical Hodgkin lymphoma. The chain links TRBV11-2 to TRBJ1-2; a possible D gene is TRBD1 (5 bases). Sequencing was performed on peripheral blood mononuclear cells (PBMCs), taken before the second cycle of nivolumab. In DNA form, the CDR3 reads TGTGCCAGCAGCTGGGGCGGCTATGGCTACACCTTC. Protein product: CASSWGGYGYTF. Supplemented by reference TRBV11-2 and TRBJ1-2, the full variable domain reads EAGVAQSPRYKIIEKRQSVAFWCNPISGHATLYWYQQILGQGPKLLIQFQNNGVVDDSQLPKDRFSAERLKGVDSTLKIQPAKLEDSAVYLCASSWGGYGYTFGSGTRLTVV.